The rows below give T cell receptor beta chains drawn from one sample of a study of blood T cell repertoires in COVID-19. The assay was immunoSEQ multiplex PCR, and TCRdb's table has in-frame clones only and misses some. The data hold a few hundred thousand clones, with roughly 88% observed a single time. Sequences were obtained from peripheral blood. The receptor set was obtained from a human donor in a cohort sampled during active COVID-19. The CDR3 runs from the conserved cysteine through the conserved F or W. The D gene is left open where the match is weak. Clone size is not always given. Where it is, it says once, few, many or a class for expanded clones.

D gene,J gene,clone size,V gene,CDR3 DNA,CDR3 protein
TRBD2,TRBJ2-5,NA,TRBV3-1/TRBV3-2,TGTGCCAGCAGCCTAAGACTAGCGGGAGTAACCCAGTACTTC,CASSLRLAGVTQYF
TRBD2,TRBJ2-5,NA,TRBV5-4,TGTGCCAGCAGCTTGGTGACGCTAGCGGGGGGATTCCAAGAGACCCAGTACTTC,CASSLVTLAGGFQETQYF
NA,TRBJ1-2,NA,TRBV5-6,TGTGCCAGCAGCCGGGGGACGGGTAGCTATGGCTACACCTTC,CASSRGTGSYGYTF
TRBD2,TRBJ2-1,NA,TRBV5-1,TGCGCCAGCAGCCATACTAGCGGGAGCTACAATGAGCAGTTCTTC,CASSHTSGSYNEQFF
TRBD1,TRBJ1-4,NA,TRBV28,TGTGCCAGCAGTCAAACAGGGGTGGTGACTAATGAAAAACTGTTTTTT,CASSQTGVVTNEKLFF
TRBD2,TRBJ2-2,NA,TRBV3-1/TRBV3-2,TGTGCCAGCAGCCAAGGGTTGAGGGCTAGCGGGAGCGGGGAGCTGTTTTTT,CASSQGLRASGSGELFF
TRBD1,TRBJ1-1,NA,TRBV19,TGTGCCAGTAGTGTGGACAGGGGAGGCAGGAACACTGAAGCTTTCTTT,CASSVDRGGRNTEAFF
NA,TRBJ2-4,NA,TRBV6-2/TRBV6-3,TGTGCCAGCAGTTACAGACTATACAAAAACATTCAGTACTTC,CASSYRLYKNIQYF
NA,TRBJ1-2,once,TRBV6-5,TGTGCCAGCAGTCCTACAGAGAACTATGGCTACACCTTC,CASSPTENYGYTF
TRBD2,TRBJ2-1,once,TRBV19,TGTGCCAGTAGTATGTGGCCTAGCGGGGTCGCAGAGTATGAGCAGTTCTTC,CASSMWPSGVAEYEQFF
TRBD1,TRBJ1-2,NA,TRBV18,TGTGCCAGCTCACCAGTGGGAGCCAGGGGGCCTACCAACTATGGCTACACCTTC,CASSPVGARGPTNYGYTF